This T cell receptor (beta chain) was documented in a study of cytomegalovirus exposure and HLA in healthy donors. Regarding this clone: Its specificity is not known.

With V trimmed by 0 bases and J by 7 bases, 7 bases remained unmatched. The CDR3 contains 16 residues. Germline CDR1 and CDR2: LGHNA and YNFKEQ. With 60 Vbeta and 13 Jbeta primers, the PCR was carried out. Data came from immunoSEQ multiplex PCR; TCRdb stores just in-frame clones and leaves some out. The sample lists 250,000 to 350,000 clones; 86% were seen once. Study-wide results and limits: Reported performance of the classifier showed diagnosis of cytomegalovirus status with high specificity and sensitivity.

The sequence was obtained from a man in his forties or fifties in good health and CMV-seropositive. Sample: PBMCs. This chain joins TRBV4-2 and TRBJ2-1; 9 bases fit TRBD2. The CDR3 here is CASSQEGSGSRNEQFF. The CDR3 DNA reads TGTGCCAGCAGCCAAGAGGGTAGCGGGAGTCGAAATGAGCAGTTCTTC.